The 7 T cell receptor beta chains listed next were all sequenced from one sample in a study of shared clonotypes between healthy human individuals (dated by TCRdb to about 2020). The library was made by the immunoSEQ multiplex PCR assay. Not all clones reach the TCRdb copy of this immuneACCESS table, which keeps in-frame sequences only. Checked studies attribute under half of the gap to unresolved V genes and leave the rest unexplained. This sample is represented by 1 million to 1.3 million clones; about 84% of them were singletons. Of the sample, roughly 0.55% is held by the ten largest clones. What was sequenced was memory CD4+ T cells from PBMCs. Interpreted using the paper, the cell subset or site label stands for: CD45RA-negative fraction. All receptors derive from a man between 18 and 35 years old in good health. Some clones in this sample may be carry-over from other donors' samples.

This chain connects TRBV28 to TRBJ2-3; D may be TRBD2 (5 bases). V gave up 6 bases and J gave up 0 bases, with 10 bases separating them. The CDR3 contains 14 residues. Germline loops: CDR1 MDHEN, CDR2 SYDVKM. The CDR3 loop reads CASSEGPSTDTQYF. CDR3 nucleotide sequence: TGTGCCAGCAGCGAGGGTCCGAGCACAGATACGCAGTATTTT.

The chain has TRBV28 and TRBJ2-4; D may be TRBD2 (5 bases). CDR1 is MDHEN, CDR2 SYDVKM, per germline. The CDR3 has 13 residues. Trimming cost V 9 bases and J 0 bases, with 9 bases left between them. The CDR3 DNA sequence: TGTGCCAGTCGAGGGCTAGCCAAAAACATTCAGTACTTC. Translating gives CASRGLAKNIQYF.

The rearrangement joins TRBV7-9 to TRBJ2-2; no firm D call. Germline CDR1 and CDR2: SEHNR and FQNEAQ (reference sequence). The CDR3 extends over 15 amino acids. V was cut by 5 bases and J by 0 bases, with 10 bases left in between. The chain's CDR3 is CASSATLANTGELFF. The CDR3 nucleotides read TGTGCCAGCAGCGCCACCCTCGCGAACACCGGGGAGCTGTTTTTT.

The chain uses TRBV29-1 and TRBJ2-1, with 9 positions matching TRBD2. The CDR3 loop spans 15 amino acids. CDR1 is SQVTM, CDR2 ANQGSEA, per germline. The junction had 10 bases not matched to a gene; V was cut back by 6 bases and J by 4 bases. CDR3 sequence: CSVRRASGIYNEQFF. The CDR3, as DNA: TGCAGCGTGAGAAGGGCTAGCGGGATTTACAATGAGCAGTTCTTC.

The chain recombines TRBV7-2 with TRBJ2-3, with TRBD2 matching over 14 bases. CDR3 length equals 19 residues. V lost 8 bases to trimming and J lost 4 bases; unmatched junction nucleotides: 17. Germline V CDR1 and CDR2: SGHTA, FQGNSA. The CDR3 DNA sequence: TGTGCCAGCTCCTGGCGACTAGCGGGAGGGATAAGGATTCCAGATACGCAGTATTTT. The encoded protein is CASSWRLAGGIRIPDTQYF.

Of note for this clone: The same CDR3 can be traced to other DNA sequences in this sample. The chain joins TRBV15 to TRBJ2-7; D is undetermined. CDR1 LNHNV and CDR2 YYDKDF come from the germline V gene (reference sequence). V was pared by 0 bases and J by 4 bases, with 7 bases between. The CDR3 has 13 amino acids. The CDR3 is CATSRDPAYEQYF. DNA of the CDR3: TGTGCCACCAGCAGAGACCCAGCGTACGAGCAGTACTTC.

In the case of this clone: Since a much larger clone is just one base distant, this may be a read error. The genes are TRBV28 and TRBJ2-7, with 7 bases identical to TRBD1. This CDR3 region has 15 residues. Germline assignment: CDR1 MDHEN and CDR2 SYDVKM. CDR3 coding DNA: TGTGCCAGTAATGGGCCCGGACAGGCGAACTACGAGCAGCACTTC. Its translation: CASNGPGQANYEQHF.